This entry describes one T cell receptor (beta chain). Per the original methods: Counts of nucleated cells, estimated from reference gene primer amplification, were obtained. Libraries were prepared by immunoSEQ multiplex PCR; TCRdb keeps only in-frame clonotypes and omits some of them. The DNA gave D and trimming, while V, J and clone size come from that table. The repertoire includes approximately 50,000 clones, roughly 80% of them detected once, and approximately 12% sits in the top ten. The data originate from a study of blood T cell repertoires in COVID-19. Study overall: Samples came from the United States, Italy and Spain, spanning acute and convalescent COVID-19. PBMCs, B-cell-depleted T cells, or T cells were the source of the cDNA or gDNA that made up the material.

CDR1 is SGHVS and CDR2 is FQNEAQ in the germline V gene. The CDR3 runs 15 residues. Trimming shortened V by 5 bases and J by 7 bases, and 15 bases separated the two germline ends. This sequence was found in a human donor in a cohort sampled during active COVID-19. The chain links TRBV7-8 to TRBJ1-6, with D possibly TRBD1 on 5 matching bases. Source material: peripheral blood. CDR3 sequence reads: CASSMLSTVNSPLHF. For the CDR3, the DNA is TGTGCCAGCAGCATGCTATCGACAGTGAATTCACCCCTCCACTTT.